Shown below are 29 T cell receptor beta chains from a single sample sequenced in a study of T cells in Graves' hyperthyroidism and ophthalmopathy. The CDR3 regions of TCR beta were amplified from RNA transcripts. HTBI primers were the set used in a first-round RT-PCR of the TCR CDR3. TCRdb re-called the multiplex PCR reads through MiXCR, storing one row per CDR3 protein. The table lists hundreds of thousands of distinct CDR3 sequences, 38% of them singletons, with 7% to 10% in the top ten. Sequenced input: blood. These receptors originate from a man younger than 30 with Graves' hyperthyroidism.

The chain recombines TRBV12-3 or TRBV12-4 with TRBJ2-2; tentatively, D is TRBD2 (5 bases). CDR3 size: 13 residues. V was pared by 10 bases and J by 2 bases, with 11 bases between. The CDR3: CAMAGVNTGELFF. CDR3 DNA: TGTGCCATGGCCGGGGTAAACACCGGGGAGCTGTTTTTT.

Remarks on this clonotype: A much bigger clone sits one base away, suggesting this may be a read error. This chain uses TRBV9 with TRBJ1-5; no clear D gene. The V and J ends lost 8 bases and 7 bases respectively, with 1 base between them. This CDR3 spans 8 amino acids. Germline V gene lookup returns CDR1 SGDLS and CDR2 YYNGEE. The CDR3 bases are TGTGCCAGACAGCCCCAGCATTTT. Amino acid sequence: CARQPQHF.

This clonotype appeared a few times. The chain has TRBV15 and TRBJ2-7, with TRBD1 identical over 12 bases. Losses at the gene ends were 3 bases for V and 5 bases for J; bases not matched to a gene: 8. Per germline, CDR1 LNHNV and CDR2 YYDKDF (reference sequence). The CDR3 length is 16 residues. This CDR3 reads CATSRVRDRGRNEQYF. The CDR3 region has the DNA TGTGCCACCAGCAGGGTCCGGGACAGGGGGCGGAACGAGCAGTACTTC.

There are a few counts of this clonotype. The chain carries TRBV4-1 and TRBJ2-7, with 8 bases fitting TRBD2. This CDR3 has 15 amino acids. Germline V gene sequence: CDR1 MGHRA, CDR2 YSYEKL. V dropped 0 bases and J dropped 1; count of bases not matched to a gene: 2. Written as DNA, the CDR3 is TGCGCCAGCAGCCAAGATGAGCGGGGGTCCTACGAGCAGTACTTC. Translation: CASSQDERGSYEQYF.

This clonotype has just a few counts. The V gene is TRBV7-8, the J gene TRBJ2-7, with 9 bases lining up with TRBD2. From germline, CDR1 is SGHVS and CDR2 FQNEAQ. V trimming: 4 bases; J trimming: 2 bases; junction bases outside the gene matches: 9. CDR3 length: 16 amino acids. In nucleotides, the CDR3 is TGTGCCAGCAGCTCGCTCCCGGGACTAGCTACCTACGAGCAGTACTTC. Encoded protein: CASSSLPGLATYEQYF.

This clonotype was observed a handful of times. V usage is TRBV9 and J usage is TRBJ1-4; 8 bases agree with TRBD1. Germline V gene sequence: CDR1 SGDLS, CDR2 YYNGEE. The V and J ends lost 4 bases and 7 bases, in that order; junction bases with no gene match: 9. The CDR3 contains 15 residues. This CDR3 reads CASSRGQAGSEKLFF. The DNA for the CDR3 is TGTGCCAGCAGCAGGGGACAGGCGGGAAGTGAAAAACTGTTTTTT. The variable domain in full, with the rest retrieved from reference TRBV9 and TRBJ1-4, is DSGVTQTPKHLITATGQRVTLRCSPRSGDLSVYWYQQSLDQGLQFLIQYYNGEERAKGNILERFSAQQFPDLHSELNLSSLELGDSALYFCASSRGQAGSEKLFFGSGTQLSVL.

This CDR3 is CASSSGTGVQETQYF. The CDR3 DNA sequence: TGTGCCAGCAGCTCAGGCACCGGGGTACAAGAGACCCAGTACTTC. The V gene is TRBV5-4, the J gene TRBJ2-5, with D possibly TRBD2 on 5 matching bases. Germline CDR1 reads SGHNT; CDR2 reads YYREEE (reference sequence). V was cut by 3 bases and J by 2 bases, with 14 bases left in between. This CDR3 spans 15 amino acids.

This clonotype was found a few times. This chain joins TRBV11-2 and TRBJ2-7; D is undetermined. Trimming cost V 8 bases and J 3 bases, with 5 bases left between them. Looked up from germline, CDR1 is SGHAT and CDR2 is FQNNGV. CDR3 size: 10 residues. Written as DNA, the CDR3 is TGTGCCAGCGGATACTACGAGCAGTACTTC. As protein: CASGYYEQYF.

This chain links TRBV10-3 with TRBJ1-1; D is unresolved. Trimming cost V 3 bases and J 4 bases, with 15 bases left between them. Germline V lookup: CDR1 ENHRY, CDR2 SYGVKD. The CDR3 consists of 15 residues. DNA for the CDR3: TGTGCCATCAGTGATCGGGTGGGGTTGGCCACTGAAGCTTTCTTT. Its translation is CAISDRVGLATEAFF.

V gene TRBV25-1 combines with J gene TRBJ1-1, with TRBD1 identical over 7 bases. Germline CDR1 MGHDK, CDR2 SYGVNS. The V gene end was trimmed by 4 bases and the J gene end by 0 bases; junction bases not matched to a gene: 5. The CDR3 consists of 15 residues. In DNA form, the CDR3 reads TGTGCCAGCAGTGTGGGACAGCTCATGAACACTGAAGCTTTCTTT. Protein product: CASSVGQLMNTEAFF.

A few counts support this clonotype. The chain is built from TRBV9 and TRBJ2-5, with 8 bases matching TRBD2. The V and J ends lost 1 base and 0 bases, in that order; junction bases with no gene match: 8. The CDR3 is made up of 17 amino acids. CDR1 SGDLS and CDR2 YYNGEE come from the germline V gene. In DNA form, the CDR3 reads TGTGCCAGCAGCGTATTTAGCGGGGCTTCGTACCAAGAGACCCAGTACTTC. This sequence encodes CASSVFSGASYQETQYF.

This chain links TRBV3-1 with TRBJ2-2; perhaps TRBD2 as D (5 bases). CDR3 length: 15 amino acids. The V end was cut by 1 base, the J end by 5 bases, with 11 bases between. The germline V gene encodes CDR1 LGHDT and CDR2 YNNKEL (reference sequence). The DNA of the CDR3 is TGTGCCAGCAGCCAAGGACTAAGGGAGACCGGGGAGCTGTTTTTT. Protein: CASSQGLRETGELFF.

CDR3: CSVEGQGDEKLFF. The CDR3 nucleotides are TGCAGCGTTGAGGGGCAGGGGGATGAAAAACTGTTTTTT. The chain employs TRBV29-1 and TRBJ1-4; 7 nucleotides align to TRBD1. Germline-derived CDR1 and CDR2 are SQVTM and ANQGSEA. The V segment lost 3 bases and the J segment 6 bases; nucleotides outside the gene matches: 4. CDR3 size: 13 residues.

This clonotype was picked up a small number of times. This chain links TRBV4-2 with TRBJ2-7; D call uncertain. V was trimmed by 5 bases and J by 6 bases, leaving 11 bases between them. Germline CDR1 reads LGHNA; CDR2 reads YNFKEQ. CDR3 size: 12 residues. The CDR3 DNA reads TGTGCCAGCAGCTACTTAGTGGGCGAGCAGTACTTC. It is translated as CASSYLVGEQYF.

The J gene is TRBJ2-7, the V gene TRBV2, with TRBD2 identical over 7 bases. The CDR3 covers 14 residues. J gave up 4 bases and V 3 bases, and 6 bases lay outside the gene matches. Germline V CDR1 and CDR2: SNHLY, FYNNEI. The CDR3, as DNA: TGTGCCAGCAGTGACAGGGCCGGGGGGTACGAGCAGTACTTC. It translates to CASSDRAGGYEQYF.

This chain joins TRBV11-3 and TRBJ2-5; TRBD2 matches at 8 bases. The CDR3 has 16 amino acids. Germline V CDR1 and CDR2: SGHNT, YENEEA. Germline trimming cut 0 bases from V and 5 bases from J; bases unmatched to any gene: 8. CDR3 residues: CASSLDETSAEETQYF. In DNA, the CDR3 is TGTGCCAGCAGCTTAGATGAGACTAGCGCAGAGGAGACCCAGTACTTC.

This clonotype was seen repeatedly, ten times or more. The chain recombines TRBV10-3 with TRBJ2-7; no clear D. Germline CDR1 is ENHRY and CDR2 is SYGVKD. CDR3 length: 16 amino acids. V lost 0 bases to trimming and J lost 4 bases, with 16 bases between them. This chain's CDR3 is CAISESSSAREYEQYF. As DNA, the CDR3 is TGTGCCATCAGTGAGTCGTCATCAGCCAGAGAGTACGAGCAGTACTTC.

This chain uses TRBV15 with TRBJ1-1; no firm D call. Germline CDR1 and CDR2: LNHNV and YYDKDF (reference sequence). This CDR3 has 14 amino acids. Trimming shortened V by 0 bases and J by 3 bases, and 8 bases separated the two germline ends. The CDR3: CATSREGKDTEAFF. The CDR3 DNA is TGTGCCACCAGCAGAGAGGGGAAGGACACTGAAGCTTTCTTT. The full variable domain, with the rest looked up from reference TRBV15 and TRBJ1-1, is DAMVIQNPRYQVTQFGKPVTLSCSQTLNHNVMYWYQQKSSQAPKLLFHYYDKDFNNEADTPDNFQSRRPNTSFCFLDIRSPGLGDTAMYLCATSREGKDTEAFFGQGTRLTVV.

This clonotype was found once. The chain uses TRBV5-4 and TRBJ1-1, with TRBD1 as a possible D gene (6 bases). This CDR3 contains 16 residues. Germline V lookup: CDR1 SGHNT, CDR2 YYREEE (reference sequence). V gave up 0 bases and J gave up 5 bases, with 17 bases separating them. The CDR3 DNA reads TGTGCCAGCAGCTTGGACAGGGACGCTGAGGAGACTGAAGCTTTCTTT. This codes for CASSLDRDAEETEAFF.

This rearrangement joins TRBV29-1 to TRBJ2-7; D possibly corresponds to TRBD2 (6 bases). The germline V gene has CDR1 SQVTM and CDR2 ANQGSEA. This CDR3 is 15 amino acids long. Trimming stripped 6 bases from V and 5 bases from J, with 23 bases between. DNA of the CDR3: TGCAGCGTCATTAGCGGTTCCTCTGGGGCCAACGAGCAGTACTTC. It yields the protein CSVISGSSGANEQYF.

V usage is TRBV7-9 and J usage is TRBJ1-5; weak D call: TRBD1 (5 bases). The V and J ends lost 3 bases and 2 bases respectively, with 11 bases between them. Germline V lookup: CDR1 SEHNR, CDR2 FQNEAQ (reference sequence). The CDR3 extends over 15 amino acids. CDR3 sequence (DNA): TGTGCCAGCAGCTTCGACAGTGGGGGCAATCAGCCCCAGCATTTT. Residues: CASSFDSGGNQPQHF.

The sample holds a few counts of this clonotype. The chain employs TRBV5-1 and TRBJ2-7; TRBD2 matches 11 bases. Germline V gene sequence: CDR1 SGHRS, CDR2 YFSETQ. V lost 5 bases and J lost 2; bases outside the gene matches: 6. The CDR3 has 15 residues. The chain's CDR3 is CASRIGTSGAYEQYF. The CDR3 bases are TGCGCCAGCAGAATCGGGACTAGCGGAGCCTACGAGCAGTACTTC.

This chain links TRBV12-3 or TRBV12-4 with TRBJ1-1; 8 nucleotides match TRBD1. V lost 5 bases to trimming and J lost 6 bases; unmatched junction nucleotides: 5. The CDR3 is 13 residues long. This CDR3 is CASSRQGRAEAFF. CDR3 sequence (DNA): TGTGCCAGCAGTCGACAGGGGCGCGCTGAAGCTTTCTTT.

This clonotype was observed at least ten times. The CDR3 here is CSATPHHEQYF. In DNA form, the CDR3 reads TGCAGTGCTACGCCTCACCACGAGCAGTACTTC. The V and J genes are TRBV20-1 and TRBJ2-7; no reliable D call. Germline CDR1 reads DFQATT; CDR2 reads SNEGSKA (reference sequence). V shed 4 bases and J shed 5 bases, with 9 bases lying between them. The CDR3 runs to 11 residues.

The table lists this clonotype with a few counts. One junction end disagrees with the germline gene, perhaps due to a read error. The CDR3: CASSYGGASSYEQYF. The CDR3 bases are TGTGCCAGCAGTTACGGCGGAGCAAGCTCCTACGAGCAGTACTTC. J is TRBJ2-7 and V is TRBV10-3; no reliable D call. Germline V lookup: CDR1 ENHRY, CDR2 SYGVKD. CDR3 length: 15 residues.

V is TRBV5-5 and J is TRBJ1-1; a possible D gene is TRBD1 (5 bases). Germline values: CDR1 SGHKS, CDR2 YYEKEE (reference sequence). V dropped 2 bases and J dropped 4 bases, with 12 bases sitting between them. The CDR3 consists of 14 residues. In nucleotides, the CDR3 is TGTGCCAGCAGCTTAGGGGTGGCGGGCACTGAAGCTTTCTTT. This gives the protein CASSLGVAGTEAFF.

The chain recombines TRBV6-1 with TRBJ2-7, with 7 bases that match TRBD2. The length of the CDR3 is 15 residues. The germline gives CDR1 MNHNS, CDR2 SASEGT. The J segment lost 9 bases and the V segment lost 2 bases, leaving 13 bases of the junction unmatched. The CDR3 loop reads CASSEITDLPSGQYF. Written as DNA, the CDR3 is TGTGCCAGCAGTGAAATCACAGACCTTCCTAGCGGGCAGTACTTC.

The chain has TRBV6-5 and TRBJ2-2; D is undetermined. Trimming cost V 8 bases and J 4 bases, with 14 bases left between them. This CDR3 contains 14 residues. The germline gives CDR1 MNHEY, CDR2 SVGAGI. As DNA, the CDR3 is TGTGCCAGCCAGAGACAAATCGGCACCGGGGAGCTGTTTTTT. Translation: CASQRQIGTGELFF.

The V call is TRBV19, the J call TRBJ2-3; TRBD2 is a possible D gene (6 bases). V lost 7 bases and J 2 bases, leaving 16 bases between the germline ends. This CDR3 comprises 15 residues. Germline assignment: CDR1 LNHDA and CDR2 SQIVND (reference sequence). The CDR3 loop reads CASTSGRGHTDTQYF. DNA of the CDR3: TGTGCCAGTACCTCAGGGCGGGGCCACACAGATACGCAGTATTTT. Drawing the rest from reference TRBV19 and TRBJ2-3, the complete variable domain is DGGITQSPKYLFRKEGQNVTLSCEQNLNHDAMYWYRQDPGQGLRLIYYSQIVNDFQKGDIAEGYSVSREKKESFPLTVTSAQKNPTAFYLCASTSGRGHTDTQYFGPGTRLTVL.